One and the same sample provided the 32 T cell receptor beta chains below, sequenced in a study of blood T cell repertoires in COVID-19. Measured with immunoSEQ multiplex PCR; TCRdb has only the in-frame clones, and not every one. The table shows nearly 300,000 clones, with under 90% occurring only once. Specimen: PBMCs or T cells enriched from blood (not recorded which). Receptors originate from a woman in her forties or fifties who had been exposed to COVID-19.

V gene TRBV7-8 combines with J gene TRBJ2-7; 10 bases fit TRBD1. Losses at the gene ends were 3 bases for V and 6 bases for J; bases not matched to a gene: 5. This CDR3 region has 14 residues. The germline V gene has CDR1 SGHVS and CDR2 FQNEAQ. The CDR3 region has the DNA TGTGCCAGCAGCTTGTCGGGACAGGGGCCCGAGCAGTACTTC. Its protein product is CASSLSGQGPEQYF.

The rearrangement uses TRBV5-1 and TRBJ1-2, with 8 bases aligning to TRBD1. CDR3 length equals 14 residues. CDR1 is SGHRS and CDR2 is YFSETQ in the germline V gene. After removal of 4 bases from V and 4 bases from J, the junction contained 6 bases not matched to a gene. CDR3 in amino acids: CASSLPGQAYGYTF. For the CDR3, the DNA is TGCGCCAGCAGCCTGCCGGGACAGGCCTATGGCTACACCTTC.

This sequence joins TRBV24-1 and TRBJ2-1, with D tentatively TRBD1 (6 bases). The CDR3 length is 16 residues. V gave up 0 bases and J gave up 0 bases, with 8 bases separating them. CDR1 and CDR2 from the germline V gene are KGHDR and SFDVKD. Here the CDR3 DNA reads TGTGCCACCAGTGATTTGCCCAGGGGCTCCTACAATGAGCAGTTCTTC. This gives the protein CATSDLPRGSYNEQFF.

The chain combines TRBV3-1 (or the pseudogene TRBV3-2) with TRBJ1-2, with unresolved D. Trimming removed 0 bases from V and 8 bases from J, with 10 bases in between. This CDR3 contains 13 residues. The germline CDR1 and CDR2 sequences are LGHDT and YNNKEL (reference sequence). DNA of the CDR3: TGTGCCAGCAGCCAAGAGCAGGCCCTAGGCTACACCTTC. This sequence encodes CASSQEQALGYTF.

Comments on this clone: Additional DNA sequences in this sample encode the identical CDR3. The rearrangement links TRBV6-5 to TRBJ1-1, with no clear D. The CDR3 is 12 residues long. V lost 6 bases and J lost 1, with 6 bases in between. Germline V gives CDR1 MNHEY, CDR2 SVGAGI. CDR3 protein: CASSRGNTEAFF. The CDR3 DNA reads as TGTGCCAGCAGCCGGGGGAACACTGAAGCTTTCTTT.

The J gene is TRBJ1-5, the V gene TRBV5-1; TRBD1 might be the D (6 bases). The CDR3 sequence is 16 residues long. Per germline, CDR1 SGHRS and CDR2 YFSETQ. V lost 0 bases, J lost 7 bases, and 17 bases lay in between. The CDR3 DNA follows: TGCGCCAGCAGCTTGGAGGTACAGGGTATTAAGCAGCCCCAGCATTTT. It yields the protein CASSLEVQGIKQPQHF.

The chain carries TRBV5-4 and TRBJ1-1, with D uncertain. This CDR3 has 15 residues. Germline loops: CDR1 SGHNT, CDR2 YYREEE (reference sequence). Trimming cost V 0 bases and J 3 bases, with 12 bases left between them. The CDR3 DNA follows: TGTGCCAGCAGCTTGGCTCGGCGGGTAGACACTGAAGCTTTCTTT. Its protein product is CASSLARRVDTEAFF.

The sample holds one count of this clone. The rearrangement uses TRBV10-3 and TRBJ1-1; D is possibly TRBD1 (6 bases). This CDR3 has 14 residues. Germline CDR1 reads ENHRY; CDR2 reads SYGVKD. V lost 7 bases, J lost 1 base, and 13 bases lay in between. This CDR3 reads CAINREGRNTEAFF. In nucleotides, the CDR3 is TGTGCCATCAACAGGGAGGGTCGGAACACTGAAGCTTTCTTT.

The CDR3 sequence is CASSYGGTFNEKLFF. In DNA, the CDR3 is TGTGCCAGCAGTTACGGAGGGACTTTTAATGAAAAACTGTTTTTT. This chain connects TRBV6-5 to TRBJ1-4; D is perhaps TRBD1 (5 bases). This CDR3 has 15 residues. V was trimmed by 2 bases and J by 4 bases, leaving 11 bases between them. Germline V gene sequence: CDR1 MNHEY, CDR2 SVGAGI.

The genes are TRBV7-2 and TRBJ1-2, with 8 bases fitting TRBD1. In germline, CDR1 is SGHTA, CDR2 FQGNSA. There are 14 residues in the CDR3. After removal of 3 bases from V and 3 bases from J, the junction contained 3 bases not matched to a gene. CDR3 loop: CASSLAGGDYGYTF. The CDR3 DNA follows: TGTGCCAGCAGCTTGGCAGGGGGCGACTATGGCTACACCTTC.

This chain connects TRBV19 to TRBJ2-3; 10 bases line up with TRBD1. The V and J ends lost 8 bases and 1 base, in that order; junction bases with no gene match: 9. Germline loops: CDR1 LNHDA, CDR2 SQIVND (reference sequence). The CDR3 consists of 16 residues. The CDR3 loop is CASSKGTGVGTDTQYF. For the CDR3, the DNA is TGTGCCAGTTCTAAGGGGACAGGGGTAGGCACAGATACGCAGTATTTT.

The chain combines TRBV11-2 with TRBJ2-3, with D maybe TRBD2 (5 bases). V shed 5 bases and J shed 0 bases, with 12 bases lying between them. The CDR3 sequence is 15 residues long. Germline V gene sequence: CDR1 SGHAT, CDR2 FQNNGV. This CDR3 reads CASSRRGGSTDTQYF. CDR3 in DNA: TGTGCCAGCAGCCGACGAGGAGGCAGCACAGATACGCAGTATTTT.

V gene TRBV7-9 combines with J gene TRBJ1-4; TRBD1 agrees at 10 bases. The CDR3 is 17 residues long. The germline gives CDR1 SEHNR, CDR2 FQNEAQ (reference sequence). After removal of 1 base from V and 2 bases from J, the junction contained 4 bases not matched to a gene. CDR3 in amino acids: CASSLGTGGKTNEKLFF. The CDR3 region has the DNA TGTGCCAGCAGCTTAGGGACAGGGGGGAAGACTAATGAAAAACTGTTTTTT.

J is TRBJ1-1 and V is TRBV19; 7 bases line up with TRBD1. The CDR3 loop spans 14 amino acids. Germline CDR1 and CDR2: LNHDA and SQIVND (reference sequence). V dropped 5 bases and J dropped 5; count of bases not matched to a gene: 8. The CDR3 DNA reads TGTGCCAGTAGTGTGGAGGGGGCGCGAACTGAAGCTTTCTTT. The encoded protein is CASSVEGARTEAFF.

V and J are TRBV6-5 and TRBJ2-7, with TRBD1 as a possible D gene (5 bases). V lost 3 bases, J lost 2 bases, and 11 bases lay in between. The CDR3 runs to 14 residues. CDR1 MNHEY and CDR2 SVGAGI come from the germline V gene. The CDR3 loop reads CASSYALGAYEQYF. The CDR3 nucleotides are TGTGCCAGCAGTTATGCCCTAGGGGCCTACGAGCAGTACTTC.

The chain uses TRBV5-4 and TRBJ2-7; D remains ambiguous. The germline V gene encodes CDR1 SGHNT and CDR2 YYREEE (reference sequence). The CDR3 is 12 amino acids. V gave up 4 bases and J gave up 4 bases, with 9 bases separating them. CDR3 amino acids: CASSPYGYEQYF. DNA for the CDR3: TGTGCCAGCAGCCCCTACGGGTACGAGCAGTACTTC.

The genes are TRBV4-1 and TRBJ2-1; 9 bases line up with TRBD1. This CDR3 has 15 amino acids. The germline CDR1 and CDR2 sequences are MGHRA and YSYEKL. Trimming removed 1 base from V and 7 bases from J; junction bases left unmatched: 5. The CDR3, as DNA: TGCGCCAGCAGCCAAGGCTGGGACAGGGTGAATGAGCAGTTCTTC. It encodes CASSQGWDRVNEQFF.

Only one count was recorded for this clone. The rearrangement links TRBV11-3 to TRBJ1-1, with unresolved D. Germline assignment: CDR1 SGHNT and CDR2 YENEEA. The CDR3 extends over 13 amino acids. Between the trimmed V and J ends, which lost 0 bases and 7 bases, there was a span of 9 bases. In DNA form, the CDR3 reads TGTGCCAGCAGCTTAGAAGCAGGTCGTGAAGCTTTCTTT. It codes for CASSLEAGREAFF.

This sequence joins TRBV12-3 or TRBV12-4 and TRBJ1-2; D not resolved. Trimming cost V 1 base and J 3 bases, with 6 bases left between them. The CDR3 length is 13 residues. This CDR3 reads CASSLVSDYGYTF. The CDR3 DNA reads as TGTGCCAGCAGTTTAGTGTCCGACTATGGCTACACCTTC.

In this sample, this clone turned up once. The V gene is TRBV27, the J gene TRBJ1-5; D not resolved. V was trimmed by 6 bases and J by 14 bases, leaving 23 bases between them. Germline values: CDR1 MNHEY, CDR2 SMNVEV (reference sequence). This CDR3 comprises 14 residues. As DNA, the CDR3 is TGTGCCAGCAGGGAGCTGCGCGAATTAGAGTGGGAGCATTTT. It specifies CASRELRELEWEHF.

This sequence joins TRBV27 and TRBJ2-2, with D perhaps matching TRBD2 (5 bases). V was cut by 0 bases and J by 6 bases, with 17 bases left in between. Per germline, CDR1 MNHEY and CDR2 SMNVEV (reference sequence). CDR3 length: 17 residues. The CDR3 coding sequence is TGTGCCAGCAGTTTATCGTACAGCGGTCTAGGCTCCGGGGAGCTGTTTTTT. Amino acid sequence: CASSLSYSGLGSGELFF.

This clone occurred a few times. The CDR3 loop is CASSLEGAGELFF. CDR3 nucleotide sequence: TGCGCCAGCAGCTTGGAAGGGGCCGGGGAGCTGTTTTTT. This chain uses TRBV5-1 with TRBJ2-2, with D perhaps matching TRBD1 (5 bases). The CDR3 has 13 residues. Deletions cut 0 bases from V and 6 bases from J, with 6 bases between. Per germline, CDR1 SGHRS and CDR2 YFSETQ.

The chain uses TRBV4-1 and TRBJ1-1; 10 bases match TRBD1. CDR1 and CDR2 (germline): MGHRA, YSYEKL. This CDR3 region has 12 residues. After removal of 6 bases from V and 6 bases from J, the junction contained 1 base not matched to a gene. CDR3 sequence reads: CASRTGGSEAFF. In DNA form, the CDR3 reads TGCGCCAGCAGGACAGGGGGCTCTGAAGCTTTCTTT.

V and J are TRBV9 and TRBJ2-2; 8 nucleotides agree with TRBD1. Germline CDR1 is SGDLS and CDR2 is YYNGEE. V shed 0 bases, J shed 5 bases, and the junction held 9 bases outside the gene matches. The CDR3 runs to 17 residues. CDR3 sequence: CASSVGGQGGRTGELFF. As DNA, the CDR3 is TGTGCCAGCAGCGTAGGTGGACAGGGAGGTAGGACCGGGGAGCTGTTTTTT. Supplemented by reference TRBV9 and TRBJ2-2, the full variable domain reads DSGVTQTPKHLITATGQRVTLRCSPRSGDLSVYWYQQSLDQGLQFLIQYYNGEERAKGNILERFSAQQFPDLHSELNLSSLELGDSALYFCASSVGGQGGRTGELFFGEGSRLTVL.

The chain combines TRBV7-9 with TRBJ1-1; weak D call: TRBD1 (6 bases). With 0 bases removed from V and 0 bases from J, the gap between germline ends came to 8 bases. This CDR3 spans 15 amino acids. The germline CDR1 and CDR2 sequences are SEHNR and FQNEAQ (reference sequence). CDR3 bases: TGTGCCAGCAGCTTAGCGGGACACTTGAACACTGAAGCTTTCTTT. It yields the protein CASSLAGHLNTEAFF.

This clone occurred a few times. The chain employs TRBV2 and TRBJ1-5, with unresolved D. The V end was cut by 0 bases, the J end by 7 bases, with 4 bases between. The CDR3 is 12 amino acids. Germline V gene lookup returns CDR1 SNHLY and CDR2 FYNNEI. This CDR3 reads CASSEASQPQHF. Here the CDR3 DNA reads TGTGCCAGCAGTGAAGCCTCCCAGCCCCAGCATTTT.

This clone was seen only a few times. The chain combines TRBV7-2 with TRBJ2-1; tentative D call: TRBD2 (6 bases). The CDR3 totals 16 residues. V shed 5 bases and J shed 4 bases, with 18 bases lying between them. Germline V CDR1 and CDR2: SGHTA, FQGNSA. The CDR3 DNA sequence: TGTGCCAGCAGCACGACGTCCGGGACTCCATACAATGAGCAGTTCTTC. It yields the protein CASSTTSGTPYNEQFF.

The chain employs TRBV5-1 and TRBJ2-7; TRBD1 agrees at 10 bases. The CDR3 runs 14 residues. Germline-derived CDR1 and CDR2 are SGHRS and YFSETQ. The junction had 2 bases not matched to a gene; V was cut back by 0 bases and J by 5 bases. For the CDR3, the DNA is TGCGCCAGCAGCTTGGGACAGGGGGCAAACGAGCAGTACTTC. Amino acids: CASSLGQGANEQYF.

The CDR3 DNA follows: TGTGCCAGCAGTTTAAGCCCTCTGATACAGGGCGCAGATGGCTACACCTTC. This gives the protein CASSLSPLIQGADGYTF. V and J are TRBV27 and TRBJ1-2, with D tentatively TRBD1 (6 bases). Per the germline V gene, CDR1 is MNHEY and CDR2 is SMNVEV (reference sequence). The V gene lost 2 bases and the J gene lost 6 bases, with 22 bases spanning the gap. This CDR3 spans 17 amino acids.

The gene calls are TRBV4-2 and TRBJ1-3; 7 bases are a match to TRBD1. The CDR3 runs 15 residues. The junction had 0 bases not matched to a gene; V was cut back by 1 base and J by 0 bases. Germline V gives CDR1 LGHNA, CDR2 YNFKEQ. This chain's CDR3 is CASSQGQGSGNTIYF. DNA for the CDR3: TGTGCCAGCAGCCAAGGACAGGGCTCTGGAAACACCATATATTTT.

The chain uses TRBV5-1 and TRBJ2-5; 10 positions match TRBD1. CDR3 length: 17 amino acids. V gave up 3 bases and J gave up 2 bases; unmatched junction bases: 10. Germline V lookup: CDR1 SGHRS, CDR2 YFSETQ. In DNA, the CDR3 is TGCGCCAGCAGCTGGACAGGGGGAGCGGGCACACAAGAGACCCAGTACTTC. Residues: CASSWTGGAGTQETQYF.

Worth noting for this clone: The same CDR3 is also encoded by other DNA sequences in this sample. V and J are TRBV9 and TRBJ2-3; 12 positions match TRBD2. Germline CDR1 SGDLS, CDR2 YYNGEE. This CDR3 region has 16 residues. Losses at the gene ends were 0 bases for V and 6 bases for J; bases not matched to a gene: 5. In nucleotides, the CDR3 is TGTGCCAGCAGCGTAGCTAGCGGGGGGGCCATCGATACGCAGTATTTT. It codes for CASSVASGGAIDTQYF.